This paragraph reports one TCR beta chain. This record comes from a study of shared clonotypes between healthy human individuals. CDR1 is MNHNS, CDR2 SASEGT, per germline. The CDR3 totals 13 residues. V lost 7 bases, J lost 4 bases, and 11 bases lay in between. The repertoire was sequenced with immunoSEQ multiplex PCR; TCRdb's copy has only in-frame clones and lacks some. In the table there are millions of clones, roughly 94% of which are singletons. The chain has TRBV6-1 and TRBJ1-5; TRBD1 is a possible D gene (5 bases). The sequencing sample was made of naive CD4+ T cells sorted from blood. Subset meaning: CD45RA+ positively selected. The source of this sequence is a man between 18 and 35 years old in good health. CDR3: CASTGGWNQPQHF. The CDR3 DNA reads as TGTGCCAGCACCGGGGGATGGAATCAGCCCCAGCATTTT.